Listed below are T cell receptor beta chains from one sample, sequenced in a study of CD8+ T cells in alopecia areata. Profiling relied on immunoSEQ multiplex PCR, and the TCRdb table lists in-frame clones only, not all of them. The sample carries roughly 180,000 clones, roughly 60% recorded once. Sequences were derived from CD4+ T cells sorted from blood, sampled at week 0. These receptors all stem from a human donor with alopecia areata. CDR3s include the opening cysteine and the closing phenylalanine or tryptophan. A D gene is named only where the DNA matches it firmly. Clone size appears in some rows only: once, few, many, or a class for an expanded clone.

j_gene | d_gene | v_gene | abundance | CDR3nt | CDR3aa
TRBJ2-6 | TRBD2 | TRBV29-1 | - | TGCAGCGTTGACCCCCCCGGGGGGGCTACGGGGGCCAACGTCCTGACTTTC | CSVDPPGGATGANVLTF
TRBJ2-1 | - | TRBV10-3 | few | TGTGCCATCAGTGAGTTCCAGAAAGACTACAATGAGCAGTTCTTC | CAISEFQKDYNEQFF
TRBJ1-5 | - | TRBV4-1 | - | TGCGCCAGCAGCCAAGCCCCCGTAGGGAACCAGCCCCAGCATTTT | CASSQAPVGNQPQHF
TRBJ2-6 | - | TRBV18 | many | TGTGCCAGCTCACGGGACTCTGGGGCCAACGTCCTGACTTTC | CASSRDSGANVLTF
TRBJ2-3 | TRBD2 | TRBV29-1 | - | TGCAGCGTTGAAGATCCTTTAGCGGGGGGGAACACAGATACGCAGTATTTT | CSVEDPLAGGNTDTQYF
TRBJ2-7 | - | TRBV30 | - | TGTGCCTGGAGTGTATCCAGGCTCTACGAGCAGTACTTC | CAWSVSRLYEQYF
TRBJ2-3 | - | TRBV6-1 | - | TGTGCCAGCAGCCAGACAGATACGCAGTATTTT | CASSQTDTQYF
TRBJ2-1 | - | TRBV12-5 | - | TGTGCTAGTGGTTCGTTCAAGGGGTCTTCCTACAATGAGCAGTTCTTC | CASGSFKGSSYNEQFF
TRBJ1-5 | - | TRBV29-1 | - | TGCAGCGTTGTTATACAGGGTAGCAATCAGCCCCAGCATTTT | CSVVIQGSNQPQHF
TRBJ2-1 | - | TRBV15 | - | TGTGCCACCAGCAAAGGGGGCTCCTACAATGAGCAGTTCTTC | CATSKGGSYNEQFF
TRBJ2-1 | - | TRBV27 | - | TGTGCCAGCAGTTTGGGATTTTCTTCGAATGAGCAGTTCTTC | CASSLGFSSNEQFF
TRBJ2-7 | - | TRBV7-2 | - | TGTGCCAGCAGCTCGCGGGTTGGGTTCGAGCAGTACTTC | CASSSRVGFEQYF
TRBJ1-2 | TRBD1 | TRBV6-1 | - | TGTGCCAGCGTCCGGCAGGGGGCCGTTTATGGCTACACCTTC | CASVRQGAVYGYTF